This TCR beta chain was identified during a study of cytomegalovirus exposure and HLA in healthy donors. It was with 60 Vbeta and 13 Jbeta primers that the PCR ran. Produced via immunoSEQ multiplex PCR; TCRdb's table is partial and in-frame only. The sample yields some 110,000 clones, about 79% seen once. This clone has a handful of counts. The sample consisted of PBMCs. This TCR was recovered from a man aged 30 to 39 in good health and CMV-seropositive.

The CDR3 region has the DNA TGTGCCAGCAGCCGGGAACAGGGGGTATGGGGAAACACCATATATTTT. Translation gives CASSREQGVWGNTIYF. The chain combines TRBV11-2 with TRBJ1-3, with 8 bases lining up with TRBD1. Germline assignment: CDR1 SGHAT and CDR2 FQNNGV. The CDR3 sequence is 16 residues long. The V gene end was trimmed by 5 bases and the J gene end by 4 bases; junction bases not matched to a gene: 10.